One T cell receptor beta chain is described in this entry. Its antigen is still unknown. The sample belongs to a study of PD-1 blockade in classical Hodgkin lymphoma. Study information: Nivolumab was administered to patients intravenously at 3 mg/kg every 2 weeks.

Study findings and constraints: Patients starting nivolumab less than 1 year after ASCT had lower diversity and were excluded from later analyses. Diversity in CD4+ TCRs, unlike that measured in CD8+ TCRs, had risen significantly by C4D1.

Each patient relapsed following autologous stem cell transplantation, and prior brentuximab vedotin exposure differed. The CDR3 loop spans 10 amino acids. CDR1 is SQVTM and CDR2 is ANQGSEA in the germline V gene. V dropped 6 bases and J dropped 1 base, with 3 bases sitting between them. Profiling relied on immunoSEQ multiplex PCR, and the TCRdb table lists in-frame clones only, not all of them. Of roughly 40,000 clones listed, 85% to 90% are singletons. The TCR comes from a human donor with classical Hodgkin lymphoma. The sample here was peripheral blood mononuclear cells (PBMCs), taken at baseline. V usage is TRBV29-1 and J usage is TRBJ1-1, with unresolved D. CDR3 amino acids: CSVKNTEAFF. As DNA, the CDR3 is TGCAGCGTGAAGAACACTGAAGCTTTCTTT.